Listed below are T cell receptor beta chains from one sample, sequenced in a study of OX40 agonist ivuxolimab in advanced cancers. Clones were read by immunoSEQ multiplex PCR, and TCRdb kept only the in-frame ones, dropping some. Of tens of thousands of clones in the sample, over 70% were seen once. The sample in question was CD4+ or CD8+ T cells sorted from blood, obtained in a trial of the OX40 agonist ivuxolimab. These receptors originate from an adult with an advanced solid tumor such as melanoma, head and neck, liver or kidney cancer. CDR3s include the opening cysteine and the closing phenylalanine or tryptophan. The D gene is left open where the match is weak. Only some rows state a clone size, as once, few, many or a class for expanded clones.

>TRBJ1-2|NA|TRBV27|NA
TGTGCCAGCAGTCTAACAGGGTTTTTTGGCTACACCTTC
CASSLTGFFGYTF
>TRBJ1-5|TRBD1|TRBV9|NA
TGTGCCAGCAGCCCCAACCCGACAGGGCAGCCCCAGCATTTT
CASSPNPTGQPQHF
>TRBJ2-7|TRBD2|TRBV27|NA
TGTGCCAGCAGTTTAGCGGGACTAGACACCTACGAGCAGTACTTC
CASSLAGLDTYEQYF
>TRBJ1-1|TRBD1|TRBV6-1|NA
TGTGCCACCTGGACAGGACGGTACACTGAAGCTTTCTTT
CATWTGRYTEAFF
>TRBJ2-1|TRBD2|TRBV11-2|NA
TGTGCCAGCAGCTTAGAACCTAGCGGGAGTTACAATGAGCAGTTCTTC
CASSLEPSGSYNEQFF
>TRBJ1-4|NA|TRBV5-4|NA
TGTGCCAGCAGCGGAACGGACGGTGCAACTAATGAAAAACTGTTTTTT
CASSGTDGATNEKLFF
>TRBJ2-3|TRBD2|TRBV10-3|NA
TGTGCCATCAGTGATATAGCGGGGGCCCTTAGCACAGATACGCAGTATTTT
CAISDIAGALSTDTQYF
>TRBJ1-6|NA|TRBV5-1|once
TGCGCCAGCAGCTTGGATGGACAGCATAATTCACCCCTCCACTTT
CASSLDGQHNSPLHF
>TRBJ2-1|NA|TRBV5-1|NA
TGCGCCAGCAGCTTGACAGGTGGCTCCTACAATGAGCAGTTCTTC
CASSLTGGSYNEQFF
>TRBJ2-3|TRBD1|TRBV9|NA
TGTGCCAGCAGCCCTCGATTGGGGACAGGGGATGCGAGAGATACGCAGTATTTT
CASSPRLGTGDARDTQYF
>TRBJ1-1|NA|TRBV6-5|NA
TGTGCCAGCAGTTACGGGGATGGAGCCGCAGCTTTCTTT
CASSYGDGAAAFF
>TRBJ2-1|NA|TRBV5-6|NA
TGTGCCAGCAGCAATTACCCGAATGAGCAGTTCTTC
CASSNYPNEQFF
>TRBJ1-2|NA|TRBV20-1|NA
TGCAGTGCTGCACAGGGCTATGGCTACACCTTC
CSAAQGYGYTF
>TRBJ1-6|NA|TRBV6-6|NA
TGTGCCAGCAGAATCTCCCAGGACTATAATTCACCCCTCCACTTT
CASRISQDYNSPLHF
>TRBJ2-5|NA|TRBV7-7|NA
TGTGCTAGCAGCCAAAACACAGGGCTGGAGACCCAGTACTTC
CASSQNTGLETQYF
>TRBJ2-3|NA|TRBV7-9|NA
TGTGCCAGCAGCTTCACCAACCCCCCAGATACGCAGTATTTT
CASSFTNPPDTQYF
>TRBJ2-5|TRBD2|TRBV5-1|NA
TGCGCCAGCAGTCCCAGGGGCAGCGGGAGTGGCGAAGAGACCCAGTACTTC
CASSPRGSGSGEETQYF
>TRBJ1-6|NA|TRBV6-6|NA
TGTGCGGCAGGTGACCCCCGTAATTCACCCCTCCACTTT
CAAGDPRNSPLHF
>TRBJ1-2|NA|TRBV4-2|NA
TGTGCCAGCAGCCAAGATCGCAACTATGGCTACACCTTC
CASSQDRNYGYTF
>TRBJ2-7|TRBD2|TRBV29-1|NA
TGCAGCGTCAGAGCGGGAGTGGCCTACGAGCAGTACTTC
CSVRAGVAYEQYF
>TRBJ1-1|NA|TRBV19|few
TGTGCCAGTAGTATCGTCCCGAACACTGAAGCTTTCTTT
CASSIVPNTEAFF
>TRBJ1-4|NA|TRBV10-1|NA
TGCGCCAGCAGTGACCCCAGGGTAGAAGAAAAACTGTTTTTT
CASSDPRVEEKLFF
>TRBJ2-3|TRBD2|TRBV27|NA
TGTGCCAGCAGTTTTTGGGGGAGGGCCGAGGATACGCAGTATTTT
CASSFWGRAEDTQYF
>TRBJ1-1|TRBD1|TRBV6-5|NA
TGTGCCAGCAGTTCTCTAACAGGGGTTATCACTGAAGCTTTCTTT
CASSSLTGVITEAFF
>TRBJ2-7|NA|TRBV2|NA
TGTGCCAGCAGGACAACCGGGCAGGGTTCCTACGAGCAGTACTTC
CASRTTGQGSYEQYF
>TRBJ2-1|NA|TRBV4-1|NA
TGCGCCAGCAGCCAAGGAGGGTCCCTAACGGAGCAGTTCTTC
CASSQGGSLTEQFF
>TRBJ1-2|NA|TRBV6-6|NA
TGTGCCAGCAGTTACTCTTGGCAGGGGCACTATGGCTACACCTTC
CASSYSWQGHYGYTF
>TRBJ1-5|NA|TRBV28|NA
TGTGCCAGCAGGGGGCTGAATCAGCCCCAGCATTTT
CASRGLNQPQHF
>TRBJ2-3|NA|TRBV7-8|NA
TGTGCCAGCAGCCTCACTAGTAGTCAAAGAGCGCAGTATTTT
CASSLTSSQRAQYF
>TRBJ2-1|TRBD1|TRBV6-6|NA
TGTGCCAGCAGTGCTCCAGGGGGCCTCTACAATGAGCAGTTCTTC
CASSAPGGLYNEQFF
>TRBJ2-7|TRBD1|TRBV4-1|NA
TGCGCCAGCAGCCAGAAAGGGACCGGACAGGATGACTACGAGCAGTACTTC
CASSQKGTGQDDYEQYF
>TRBJ1-2|NA|TRBV4-2|NA
TGTGCCAGCAGCAATTCGGGGGCGTGGACGGATGGCTACACCTTC
CASSNSGAWTDGYTF
>TRBJ2-7|NA|TRBV4-1|NA
TGCGCCAGCAGCCAAGATGACGGCTACGAGCAGTACTTC
CASSQDDGYEQYF
>TRBJ1-5|NA|TRBV7-9|NA
TGTGCCAGCAGCTTACGTTCCCCGACAGGTCCCAACAATCAGCCCCAGCATTTT
CASSLRSPTGPNNQPQHF
>TRBJ1-2|NA|TRBV5-8|NA
TGTGCCAGCATCCCAGCCTTGGGGAATGGCTACACCTTC
CASIPALGNGYTF
>TRBJ1-3|NA|TRBV6-1|NA
TGTGCCAGCACCTGGGGCTATGGAAACACCATATATTTT
CASTWGYGNTIYF
>TRBJ1-1|NA|TRBV7-9|NA
TGTGCCAGCAGCTTAGGACTCAACCGAAAGGGGACTGAAGCTTTCTTT
CASSLGLNRKGTEAFF
>TRBJ1-2|NA|TRBV9|NA
TGTGCCAGCAGCGTGGGCCCTACCGACGGGATTGGGTATGGCTACACCTTC
CASSVGPTDGIGYGYTF
>TRBJ1-1|NA|TRBV5-1|NA
TGCGCCAGCAGCTTCGGGGGAAACACTGAAGCTTTCTTT
CASSFGGNTEAFF
>TRBJ2-2|NA|TRBV5-1|NA
TGCGCCAGCAGCTCGGGTGTGCAGAACACCGGGGAGCTGTTTTTT
CASSSGVQNTGELFF
>TRBJ1-1|NA|TRBV9|once
TGTGCCAGCGGCGACCACCCAAGGGCTTTCTTT
CASGDHPRAFF
>TRBJ2-5|NA|TRBV30|NA
TGTGCCTTAAGTGGGGGTTTCCAAGAGACCCAGTACTTC
CALSGGFQETQYF
>TRBJ2-1|NA|TRBV4-2|NA
TGTGCCAGCAGCCAAGGGTCCGGGACCGCTAATGAGCAGTTCTTC
CASSQGSGTANEQFF
>TRBJ2-2|TRBD1|TRBV18|NA
TGTGCCAGCTCATGGGGACAGGGAGACACCGGGGAGCTGTTTTTT
CASSWGQGDTGELFF
>TRBJ2-3|NA|TRBV7-9|NA
TGTGCCAGCAGCTTACATACAGATACGCAGTATTTT
CASSLHTDTQYF
>TRBJ1-1|NA|TRBV7-2|NA
TGTGCCAGCAGCTTTACGGGACACATGAACACTGAAGCTTTCTTT
CASSFTGHMNTEAFF
>TRBJ2-3|TRBD2|TRBV29-1|once
TGCAGCGTTGAAGGCGGGGTAGCGGGGGGGCATGGAGATACGCAGTATTTT
CSVEGGVAGGHGDTQYF
>TRBJ2-5|NA|TRBV6-1|NA
TGTGCCAGCACCGAAGGGACTGGGGGGGAGACCCAGTACTTC
CASTEGTGGETQYF
>TRBJ2-5|TRBD2|TRBV5-1|NA
TGCGCCAGCGGCTTGGCCGGGACTAAGTTGGAGACCCAGTACTTC
CASGLAGTKLETQYF
>TRBJ1-4|NA|TRBV19|NA
TGTGCCAGTAGTATCACGGGACGGTTAAATGAAAAACTGTTTTTT
CASSITGRLNEKLFF
>TRBJ2-3|NA|TRBV29-1|NA
TGCAGCGTTGAGGTTAGCACAGATACGCAGTATTTT
CSVEVSTDTQYF
>TRBJ2-1|NA|TRBV7-1|NA
TGTGCCAGCAGCCACAGCCGGAGCTCCTACAATGAGCAGTTCTTC
CASSHSRSSYNEQFF
>TRBJ2-7|NA|TRBV6-5|NA
TGTGCCAGCAGTTTTGGGGGCGCAAACTACGAGCAGTACTTC
CASSFGGANYEQYF
>TRBJ2-1|TRBD1|TRBV18|NA
TGTGCCAGCTCACCATCGACAGGGGGCTCCTACAATGAGCAGTTCTTC
CASSPSTGGSYNEQFF
>TRBJ1-6|NA|TRBV6-1|NA
TGTGCCAGCAGTGAAGAGGCAGGGATGAATTCACCCCTCCACTTT
CASSEEAGMNSPLHF
>TRBJ2-1|TRBD2|TRBV5-1|NA
TGCGCCAGCAGCTTGGCCGCGAGGACTAGCGGGGGTTTCGATGAGCAGTTCTTC
CASSLAARTSGGFDEQFF